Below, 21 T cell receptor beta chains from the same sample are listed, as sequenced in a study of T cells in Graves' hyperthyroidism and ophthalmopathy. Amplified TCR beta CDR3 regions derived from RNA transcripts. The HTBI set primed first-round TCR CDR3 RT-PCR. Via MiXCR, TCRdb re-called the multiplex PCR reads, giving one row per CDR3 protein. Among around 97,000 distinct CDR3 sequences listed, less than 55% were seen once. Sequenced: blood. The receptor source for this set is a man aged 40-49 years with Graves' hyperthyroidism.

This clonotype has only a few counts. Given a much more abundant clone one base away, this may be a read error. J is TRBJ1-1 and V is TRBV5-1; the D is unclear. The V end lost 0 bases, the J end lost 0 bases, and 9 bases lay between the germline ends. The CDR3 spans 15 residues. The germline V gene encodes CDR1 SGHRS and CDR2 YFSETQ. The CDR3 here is CASSLGATLNTEAFF. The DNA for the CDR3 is TGCGCCAGCAGCTTGGGGGCCACACTGAACACTGAAGCTTTCTTT. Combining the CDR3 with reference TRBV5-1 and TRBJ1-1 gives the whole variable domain KAGVTQTPRYLIKTRGQQVTLSCSPISGHRSVSWYQQTPGQGLQFLFEYFSETQRNKGNFPGRFSGRQFSNSRSEMNVSTLELGDSALYLCASSLGATLNTEAFFGQGTRLTVV.

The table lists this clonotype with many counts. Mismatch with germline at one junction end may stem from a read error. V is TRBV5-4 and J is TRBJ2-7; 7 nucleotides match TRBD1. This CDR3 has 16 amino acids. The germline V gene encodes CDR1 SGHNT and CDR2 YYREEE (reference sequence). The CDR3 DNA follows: TGTGCCAGCAGCTTGGACGTGAGACAGGGCTCCCACGAGCAGTACTTC. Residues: CASSLDVRQGSHEQYF.

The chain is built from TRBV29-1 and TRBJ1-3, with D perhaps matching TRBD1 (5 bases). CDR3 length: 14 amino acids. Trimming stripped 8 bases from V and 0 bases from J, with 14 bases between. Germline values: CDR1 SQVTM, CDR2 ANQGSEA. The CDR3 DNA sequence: TGCAGCAGTGAGGGACCGAGCTCTGGAAACACCATATATTTT. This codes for CSSEGPSSGNTIYF. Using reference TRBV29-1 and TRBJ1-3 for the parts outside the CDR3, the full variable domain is SAVISQKPSRDICQRGTSLTIQCQVDSQVTMMFWYRQQPGQSLTLIATANQGSEATYESGFVIDKFPISRPNLTFSTLTVSNMSPEDSSIYLCSSEGPSSGNTIYFGEGSWLTVV.

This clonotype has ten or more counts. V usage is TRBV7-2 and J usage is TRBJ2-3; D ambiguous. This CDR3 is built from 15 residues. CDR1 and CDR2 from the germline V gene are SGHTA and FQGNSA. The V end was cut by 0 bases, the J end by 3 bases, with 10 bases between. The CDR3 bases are TGTGCCAGCAGCTTAGCCCCCTTTTTGACAGATACGCAGTATTTT. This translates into CASSLAPFLTDTQYF. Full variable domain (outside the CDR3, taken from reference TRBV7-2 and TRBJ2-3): GAGVSQSPSNKVTEKGKDVELRCDPISGHTALYWYRQSLGQGLEFLIYFQGNSAPDKSGLPSDRFSAERTGGSVSTLTIQRTQQEDSAVYLCASSLAPFLTDTQYFGPGTRLTVL.

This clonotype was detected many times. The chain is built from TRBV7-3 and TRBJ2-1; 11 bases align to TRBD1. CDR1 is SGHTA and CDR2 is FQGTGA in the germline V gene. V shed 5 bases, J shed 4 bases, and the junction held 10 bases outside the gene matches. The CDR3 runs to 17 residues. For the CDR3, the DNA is TGTGCCAGCAGCCCACGTGGACAGGGGGCATCGTACAATGAGCAGTTCTTC. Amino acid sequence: CASSPRGQGASYNEQFF. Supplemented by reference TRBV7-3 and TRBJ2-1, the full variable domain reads GAGVSQTPSNKVTEKGKYVELRCDPISGHTALYWYRQSLGQGPEFLIYFQGTGAADDSGLPNDRFFAVRPEGSVSTLKIQRTERGDSAVYLCASSPRGQGASYNEQFFGPGTRLTVL.

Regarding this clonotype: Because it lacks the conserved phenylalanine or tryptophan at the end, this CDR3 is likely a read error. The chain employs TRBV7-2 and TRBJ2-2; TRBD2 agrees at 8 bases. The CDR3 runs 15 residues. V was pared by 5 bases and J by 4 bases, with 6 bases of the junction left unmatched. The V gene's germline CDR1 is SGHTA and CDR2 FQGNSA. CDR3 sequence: CASSPTAGVTGELFL. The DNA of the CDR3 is TGTGCCAGCAGCCCCACAGCGGGAGTCACCGGGGAGCTGTTTCTT.

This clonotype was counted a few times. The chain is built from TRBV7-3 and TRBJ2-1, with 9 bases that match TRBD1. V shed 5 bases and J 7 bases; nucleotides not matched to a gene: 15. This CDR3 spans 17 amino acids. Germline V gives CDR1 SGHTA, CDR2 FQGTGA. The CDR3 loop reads CASSQEPRGQGVNEQFF. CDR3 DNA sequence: TGTGCCAGCAGCCAAGAACCCCGGGGACAGGGTGTAAATGAGCAGTTCTTC.

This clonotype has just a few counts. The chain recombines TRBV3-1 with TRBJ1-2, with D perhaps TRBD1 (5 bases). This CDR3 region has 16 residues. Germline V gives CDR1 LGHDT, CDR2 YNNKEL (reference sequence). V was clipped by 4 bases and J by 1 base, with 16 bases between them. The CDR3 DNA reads TGTGCCAGCAGCCCGTTAGACAGTGAACTTAACTATGGCTACACCTTC. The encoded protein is CASSPLDSELNYGYTF.

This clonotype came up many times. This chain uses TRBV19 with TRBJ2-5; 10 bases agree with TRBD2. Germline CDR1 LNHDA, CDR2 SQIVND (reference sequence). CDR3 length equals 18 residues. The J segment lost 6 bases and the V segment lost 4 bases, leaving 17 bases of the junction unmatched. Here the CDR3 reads CASSTPEGLAGVWKTQYF. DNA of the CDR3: TGTGCCAGTAGTACCCCCGAGGGTCTAGCGGGAGTATGGAAGACCCAGTACTTC.

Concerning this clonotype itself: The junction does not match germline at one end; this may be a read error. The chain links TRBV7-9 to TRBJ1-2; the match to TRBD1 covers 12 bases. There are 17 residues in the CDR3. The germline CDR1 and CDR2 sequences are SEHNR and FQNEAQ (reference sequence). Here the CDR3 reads CASSTRDRGPPHYDYTF. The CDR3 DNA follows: TGTGCCAGCAGCACCCGGGACAGGGGGCCTCCACACTATGACTACACCTTC.

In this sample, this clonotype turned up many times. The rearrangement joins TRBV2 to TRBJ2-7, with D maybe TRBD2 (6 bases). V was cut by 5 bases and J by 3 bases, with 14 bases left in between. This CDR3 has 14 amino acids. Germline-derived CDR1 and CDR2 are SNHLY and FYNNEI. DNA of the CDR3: TGTGCCAGCAGTAGGACGGGAGAGGGCTACGAGCAGTACTTC. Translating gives CASSRTGEGYEQYF.

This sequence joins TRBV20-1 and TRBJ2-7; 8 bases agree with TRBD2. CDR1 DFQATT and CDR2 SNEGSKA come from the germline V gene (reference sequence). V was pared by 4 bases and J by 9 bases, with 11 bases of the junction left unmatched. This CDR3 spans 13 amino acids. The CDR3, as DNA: TGCAGTGCTATTCAGCGGGAGTGGAACGGGCAGTACTTC. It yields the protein CSAIQREWNGQYF.

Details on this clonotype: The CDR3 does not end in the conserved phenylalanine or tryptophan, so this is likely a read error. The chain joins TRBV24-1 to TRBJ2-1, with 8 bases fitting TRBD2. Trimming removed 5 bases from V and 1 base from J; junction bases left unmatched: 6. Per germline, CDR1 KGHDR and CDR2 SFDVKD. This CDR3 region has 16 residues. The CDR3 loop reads CATSGGGRSSYNEQFS. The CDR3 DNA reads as TGTGCCACCAGTGGGGGCGGGAGGTCGTCCTACAATGAGCAGTTCTCC.

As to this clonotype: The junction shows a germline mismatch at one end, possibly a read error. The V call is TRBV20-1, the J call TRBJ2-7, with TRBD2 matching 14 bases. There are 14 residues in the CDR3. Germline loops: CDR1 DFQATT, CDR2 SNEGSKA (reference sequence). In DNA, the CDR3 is TGCAGTGCTCGACTAGCGGGAGGGACCTACGTGCAGTGCTTC. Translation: CSARLAGGTYVQCF.

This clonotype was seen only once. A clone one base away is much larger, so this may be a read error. CDR3 bases: TGTGCCAGCAGCTTGGGCACGGGGCGCCTCCCCGGGGGGCTGTTTTTT. Its translation is CASSLGTGRLPGGLFF. The chain combines TRBV7-2 with TRBJ2-2, with TRBD2 as a possible D gene (6 bases). Germline assignment: CDR1 SGHTA and CDR2 FQGNSA. The CDR3 extends over 16 amino acids.

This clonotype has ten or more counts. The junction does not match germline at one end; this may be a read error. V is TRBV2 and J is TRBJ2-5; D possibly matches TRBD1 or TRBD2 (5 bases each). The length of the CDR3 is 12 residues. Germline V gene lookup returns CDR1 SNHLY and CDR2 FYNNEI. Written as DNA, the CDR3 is TGTGCCAGCAGTTTCGGGACCTCTGGGGTGCTCTTC. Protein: CASSFGTSGVLF.

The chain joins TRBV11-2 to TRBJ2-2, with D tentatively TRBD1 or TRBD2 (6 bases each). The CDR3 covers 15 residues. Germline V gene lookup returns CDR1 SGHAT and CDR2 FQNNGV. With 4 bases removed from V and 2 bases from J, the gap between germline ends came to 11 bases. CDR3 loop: CASSSMGGNTGELFF. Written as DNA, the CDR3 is TGTGCCAGCAGCTCGATGGGGGGCAACACCGGGGAGCTGTTTTTT.

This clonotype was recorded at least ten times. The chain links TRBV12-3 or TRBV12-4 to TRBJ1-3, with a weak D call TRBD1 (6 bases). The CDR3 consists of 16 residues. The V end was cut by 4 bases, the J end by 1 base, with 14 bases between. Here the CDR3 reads CASSYGQPYSGNTIYF. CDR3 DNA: TGTGCCAGCAGTTACGGACAGCCTTATTCTGGAAACACCATATATTTT.

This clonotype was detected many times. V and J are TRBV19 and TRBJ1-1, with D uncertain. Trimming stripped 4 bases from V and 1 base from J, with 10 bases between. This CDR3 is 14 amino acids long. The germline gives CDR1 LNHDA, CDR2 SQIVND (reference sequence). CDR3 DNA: TGTGCCAGTAGTAGATTCACGGGGAACACTGAAGCTTTCTTT. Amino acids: CASSRFTGNTEAFF. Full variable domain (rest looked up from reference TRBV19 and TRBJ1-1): DGGITQSPKYLFRKEGQNVTLSCEQNLNHDAMYWYRQDPGQGLRLIYYSQIVNDFQKGDIAEGYSVSREKKESFPLTVTSAQKNPTAFYLCASSRFTGNTEAFFGQGTRLTVV.

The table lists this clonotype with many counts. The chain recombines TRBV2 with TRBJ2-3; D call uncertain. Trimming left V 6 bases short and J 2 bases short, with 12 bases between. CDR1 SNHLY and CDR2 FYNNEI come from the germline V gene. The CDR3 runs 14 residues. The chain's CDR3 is CASRLGPLTDTQYF. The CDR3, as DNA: TGTGCCAGCAGGCTAGGGCCCCTCACAGATACGCAGTATTTT.

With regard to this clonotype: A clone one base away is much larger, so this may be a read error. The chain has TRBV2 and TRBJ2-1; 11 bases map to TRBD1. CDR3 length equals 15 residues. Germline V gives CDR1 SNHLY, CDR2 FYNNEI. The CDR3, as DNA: TGTGCCAGCAGCGCCGGGACAGGGGGGTTCAATGGGCAGTTCTTC. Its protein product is CASSAGTGGFNGQFF.